What follows are 4 T cell receptor beta chains derived from one specimen sequenced in a study of beta chain features in type 1 diabetes. Isolated RNA was reverse transcribed in full, so expressed TCRB transcripts were sequenced. Only in-frame clones appear in the TCRdb table, and some are missing; sequencing was by immunoSEQ multiplex PCR. The sample records around 140,000 clones, roughly 9.7% being singletons. Sequenced sample: central memory CD4+ T cells from blood. These TCRs come from a woman aged 40 to 55 in good health.

CDR3 residues: CARGRDLGETQYF. As DNA, the CDR3 is TGTGCCAGGGGGAGGGACCTCGGGGAGACCCAGTACTTC. The chain uses TRBV2 and TRBJ2-5; 7 nucleotides align to TRBD2. The germline gives CDR1 SNHLY, CDR2 FYNNEI. With 9 bases clipped from V and 5 bases from J, the junction kept 9 bases outside the gene matches. This CDR3 has 13 residues.

V and J are TRBV19 and TRBJ2-1; the match to TRBD2 covers 11 bases. The CDR3 has 15 residues. The trim removed 6 bases at V and 5 bases at J, leaving 6 bases unmatched. Germline assignment: CDR1 LNHDA and CDR2 SQIVND (reference sequence). As DNA, the CDR3 is TGTGCCAGTAGCAGACTGACTAGCGGGAACAATGAGCAGTTCTTC. This translates into CASSRLTSGNNEQFF.

The V gene is TRBV7-9, the J gene TRBJ2-5, with a possible D match to TRBD2 (7 bases). The germline gives CDR1 SEHNR, CDR2 FQNEAQ (reference sequence). V was shortened by 1 base and J by 5 bases, with 14 bases between the two germline ends. The CDR3 spans 15 residues. The CDR3: CASSLVIRGAETQYF. The CDR3 nucleotides are TGTGCCAGCAGCTTAGTTATCCGGGGGGCGGAGACCCAGTACTTC. Together with reference TRBV7-9 and TRBJ2-5, the CDR3 gives the full variable domain: DTGVSQNPRHKITKRGQNVTFRCDPISEHNRLYWYRQTLGQGPEFLTYFQNEAQLEKSRLLSDRFSAERPKGSFSTLEIQRTEQGDSAMYLCASSLVIRGAETQYFGPGTRLLVL.

This clone was detected many times. The chain has TRBV14 and TRBJ2-1; no clear D gene. V shed 0 bases and J shed 6 bases, with 12 bases lying between them. This CDR3 has 15 residues. Germline lookup yields CDR1 SGHDN and CDR2 FVKESK. The CDR3 here is CASSQDVNSRNEQFF. In DNA, the CDR3 is TGTGCCAGCAGCCAAGATGTAAATAGCCGCAATGAGCAGTTCTTC.